The rows below give T cell receptor beta chains drawn from one sample of a study of tumor-infiltrating lymphocytes in primary liver carcinoma. TCRdb re-called the multiplex PCR reads with MiXCR, one entry per CDR3 protein. This sample yields 70,000 to 95,000 distinct CDR3 sequences, of which 60% to 80% are seen a single time; roughly 26% belongs to the top ten. Sequencing was performed on liver tumor tissue from sampling region 4. The receptors were sampled from a man in his forties with primary liver carcinoma and hepatitis B virus infection. CDR3s include the opening cysteine and the closing phenylalanine or tryptophan. Fields, in order: D gene, J gene, clone size, V gene, CDR3 protein, CDR3 DNA. The D gene is left open where the match is weak. Clone sizes are given selectively: once, few, many, or a class where the clone is expanded.

d_call: TRBD2
j_call: TRBJ2-5
clone_size: -
v_call: TRBV28
cdr3_aa: CDSSSISSGSSQETQYF
cdr3_nt: TGTGACAGCAGTTCCATTTCTAGCGGAAGCTCCCAAGAGACTCAGTACTTC

d_call: -
j_call: TRBJ2-1
clone_size: -
v_call: TRBV12-3/TRBV12-4
cdr3_aa: CAHSFVGLYNEQFF
cdr3_nt: TGTGCCCACAGTTTTGTGGGGCTTTACAATGAGCAGTTCTTC

d_call: -
j_call: TRBJ1-5
clone_size: once
v_call: TRBV11-2
cdr3_aa: CTSNTGRFPEPQHF
cdr3_nt: TGCACCAGCAACACCGGACGGTTTCCCGAGCCCCAGCATTTT

d_call: -
j_call: TRBJ1-2
clone_size: many
v_call: TRBV29-1
cdr3_aa: CSVERGSSNYGYTF
cdr3_nt: TGCAGCGTTGAAAGGGGATCTTCTAACTATGGCTACACCTTC

d_call: -
j_call: TRBJ2-1
clone_size: many
v_call: TRBV29-1
cdr3_aa: CSVVWGATYNEQFF
cdr3_nt: TGCAGCGTTGTTTGGGGGGCCACCTACAATGAGCAGTTCTTC

d_call: -
j_call: TRBJ1-4
clone_size: -
v_call: TRBV7-9
cdr3_aa: CASSPGEEHDKLFF
cdr3_nt: TGTGCCAGCAGCCCCGGGGAAGAACATGATAAACTGTTTTTT

d_call: -
j_call: TRBJ2-3
clone_size: many
v_call: TRBV29-1
cdr3_aa: CSAVAGSSDTQYF
cdr3_nt: TGCAGCGCTGTGGCAGGGTCCTCAGATACGCAGTATTTT

d_call: -
j_call: TRBJ1-3
clone_size: many
v_call: TRBV7-9
cdr3_aa: CASSLRDTISGNTIYF
cdr3_nt: TGTGCCAGCAGCTTACGGGACACTATCTCTGGAAACACCATATATTTT

d_call: TRBD1
j_call: TRBJ2-7
clone_size: few
v_call: TRBV24-1
cdr3_aa: CATSDLRDRAYEQYF
cdr3_nt: TGTGCCACCAGTGATTTGCGGGACAGGGCCTACGAGCAGTACTTC

d_call: -
j_call: TRBJ2-1
clone_size: -
v_call: TRBV25-1
cdr3_aa: CTSSKGFEAHEQFF
cdr3_nt: TGTACCAGCAGTAAAGGGTTTGAGGCCCATGAGCAGTTCTTC

d_call: -
j_call: TRBJ2-7
clone_size: -
v_call: TRBV4-2
cdr3_aa: CVSSQDGGARNEQYF
cdr3_nt: TGTGTCAGCAGCCAAGATGGCGGGGCCCGGAACGAGCAGTACTTC

d_call: TRBD2
j_call: TRBJ2-1
clone_size: many
v_call: TRBV29-1
cdr3_aa: CSAEKGLDGLAVIKGNEQFF
cdr3_nt: TGCAGCGCCGAAAAAGGATTGGATGGACTAGCGGTAATAAAGGGCAATGAGCAGTTCTTC

d_call: -
j_call: TRBJ1-2
clone_size: -
v_call: TRBV18
cdr3_aa: CASSPRGENYGYTF
cdr3_nt: TGTGCCAGCTCACCACGAGGTGAAAACTATGGCTACACCTTC

d_call: -
j_call: TRBJ2-3
clone_size: -
v_call: TRBV11-2
cdr3_aa: CAGSFGSRPGTDTQYF
cdr3_nt: TGTGCCGGCAGCTTTGGATCCAGGCCCGGCACAGATACGCAGTATTTT

d_call: -
j_call: TRBJ1-6
clone_size: -
v_call: TRBV5-5
cdr3_aa: CASSLGPGSPIHF
cdr3_nt: TGTGCCAGCAGCCTTGGACCTGGTTCACCCATCCACTTT